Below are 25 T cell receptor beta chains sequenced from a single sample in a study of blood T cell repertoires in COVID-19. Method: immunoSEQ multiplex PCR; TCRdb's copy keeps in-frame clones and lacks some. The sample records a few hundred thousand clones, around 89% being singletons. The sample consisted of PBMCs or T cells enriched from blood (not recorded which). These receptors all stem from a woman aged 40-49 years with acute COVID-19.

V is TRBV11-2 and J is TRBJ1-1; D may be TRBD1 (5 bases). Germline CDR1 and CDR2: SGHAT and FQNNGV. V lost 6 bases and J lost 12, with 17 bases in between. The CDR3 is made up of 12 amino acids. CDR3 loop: CASRPQGGATFF. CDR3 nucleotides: TGTGCCAGCAGACCCCAAGGAGGGGCGACTTTCTTT.

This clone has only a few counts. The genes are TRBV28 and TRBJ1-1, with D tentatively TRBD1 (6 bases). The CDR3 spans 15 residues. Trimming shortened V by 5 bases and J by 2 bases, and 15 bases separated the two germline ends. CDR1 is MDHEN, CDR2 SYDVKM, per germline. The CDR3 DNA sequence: TGTGCCAGCAGTCCTAGGGGACATGGTAACACTGAAGCTTTCTTT. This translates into CASSPRGHGNTEAFF.

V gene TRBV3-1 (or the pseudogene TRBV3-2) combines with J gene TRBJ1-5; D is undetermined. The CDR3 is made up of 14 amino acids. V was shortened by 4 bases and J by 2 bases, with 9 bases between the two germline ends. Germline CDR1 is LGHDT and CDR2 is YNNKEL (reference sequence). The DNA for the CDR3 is TGTGCCAGCAGCCCCGAATCAGGCAATCAGCCCCAGCATTTT. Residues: CASSPESGNQPQHF.

CDR3 nucleotides: TGTGCCAGCAGCCAAGACCCCTCCCGGGGAAAGATTAATTCACCCCTCCACTTT. Translating gives CASSQDPSRGKINSPLHF. The chain uses TRBV4-2 and TRBJ1-6; no definite D call. This CDR3 region has 18 residues. V lost 0 bases, J lost 6 bases, and 18 bases lay in between. From germline, CDR1 is LGHNA and CDR2 YNFKEQ.

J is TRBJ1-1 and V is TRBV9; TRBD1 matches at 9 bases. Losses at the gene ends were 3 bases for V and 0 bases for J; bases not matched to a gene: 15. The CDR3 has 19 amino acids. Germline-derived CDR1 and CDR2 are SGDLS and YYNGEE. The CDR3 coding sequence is TGTGCCAGCAGCGGAAACCCAAACCGGGACAGGGATATGAACACTGAAGCTTTCTTT. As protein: CASSGNPNRDRDMNTEAFF.

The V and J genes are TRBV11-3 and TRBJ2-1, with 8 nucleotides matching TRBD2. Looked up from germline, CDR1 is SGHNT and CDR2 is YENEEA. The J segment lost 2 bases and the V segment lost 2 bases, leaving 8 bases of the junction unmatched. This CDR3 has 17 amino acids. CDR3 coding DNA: TGTGCCAGCAGCTTAAGGAGCGGGAGAGGGGCCTACAATGAGCAGTTCTTC. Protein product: CASSLRSGRGAYNEQFF.

The CDR3 DNA reads TGTGCCAGCAGCTTAGCTCTGCCACCTCCTTCCGGGGTGCCCTACGAGCAGTACTTC. Its translation is CASSLALPPPSGVPYEQYF. This chain connects TRBV13 to TRBJ2-7; a possible D gene is TRBD2 (5 bases). Trimming stripped 1 base from V and 2 bases from J, with 24 bases between. This CDR3 is 19 amino acids long. The V gene's germline CDR1 is PRHDT and CDR2 FYEKMQ (reference sequence).

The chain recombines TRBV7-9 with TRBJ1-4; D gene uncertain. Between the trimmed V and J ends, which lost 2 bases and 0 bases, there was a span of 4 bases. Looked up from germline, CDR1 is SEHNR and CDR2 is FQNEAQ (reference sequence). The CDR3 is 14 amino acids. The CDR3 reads CASSLSSTNEKLFF. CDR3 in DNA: TGTGCCAGCAGCTTATCATCAACTAATGAAAAACTGTTTTTT.

The CDR3: CASSRWTSGLNFYEQYV. DNA for the CDR3: TGTGCCAGCAGTCGATGGACTAGCGGGTTGAATTTCTACGAGCAGTACGTC. The chain recombines TRBV6-6 with TRBJ2-7; 11 bases are a match to TRBD2. CDR1 is MNHNY, CDR2 SVGAGI, per germline (reference sequence). With V trimmed by 5 bases and J by 3 bases, 12 bases remained unmatched. The CDR3 sequence is 17 residues long.

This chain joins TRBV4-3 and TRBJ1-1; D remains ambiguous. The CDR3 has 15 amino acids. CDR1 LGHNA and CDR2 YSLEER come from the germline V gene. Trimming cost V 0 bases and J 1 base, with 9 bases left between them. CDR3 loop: CASSQDFSGNTEAFF. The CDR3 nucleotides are TGCGCCAGCAGCCAAGATTTTTCAGGGAACACTGAAGCTTTCTTT.

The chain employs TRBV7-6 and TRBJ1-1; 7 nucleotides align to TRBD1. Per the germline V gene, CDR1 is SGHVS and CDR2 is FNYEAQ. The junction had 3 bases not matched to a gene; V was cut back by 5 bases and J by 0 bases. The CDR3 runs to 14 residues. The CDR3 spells CASSRGQVNTEAFF. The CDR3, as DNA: TGTGCCAGCAGCCGAGGACAGGTGAACACTGAAGCTTTCTTT.

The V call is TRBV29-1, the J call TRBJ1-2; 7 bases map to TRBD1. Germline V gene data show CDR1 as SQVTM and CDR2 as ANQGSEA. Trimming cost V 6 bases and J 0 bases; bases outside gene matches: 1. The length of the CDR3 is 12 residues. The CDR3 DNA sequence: TGCAGCGTAGGGACAGCTAACTATGGCTACACCTTC. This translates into CSVGTANYGYTF.

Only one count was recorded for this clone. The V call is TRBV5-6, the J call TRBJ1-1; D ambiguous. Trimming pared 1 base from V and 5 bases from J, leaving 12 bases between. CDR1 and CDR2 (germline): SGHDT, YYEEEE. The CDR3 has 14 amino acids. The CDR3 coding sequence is TGTGCCAGCAGCTTGCAGACTAGTGGGACTGAAGCTTTCTTT. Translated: CASSLQTSGTEAFF.

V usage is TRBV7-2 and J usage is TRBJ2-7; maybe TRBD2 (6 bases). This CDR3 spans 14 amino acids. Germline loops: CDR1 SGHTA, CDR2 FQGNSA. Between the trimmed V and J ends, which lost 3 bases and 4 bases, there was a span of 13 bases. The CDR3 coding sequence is TGTGCCAGCAGCTTGGGGGGTGTGGTGTACGAGCAGTACGTC. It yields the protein CASSLGGVVYEQYV.

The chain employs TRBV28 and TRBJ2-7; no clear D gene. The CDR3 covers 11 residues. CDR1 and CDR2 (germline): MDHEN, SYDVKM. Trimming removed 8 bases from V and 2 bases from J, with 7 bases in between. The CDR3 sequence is CASLKTYEQYF. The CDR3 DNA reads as TGTGCCAGCCTTAAAACCTACGAGCAGTACTTC. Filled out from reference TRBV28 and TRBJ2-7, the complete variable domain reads DVKVTQSSRYLVKRTGEKVFLECVQDMDHENMFWYRQDPGLGLRLIYFSYDVKMKEKGDIPEGYSVSREKKERFSLILESASTNQTSMYLCASLKTYEQYFGPGTRLTVT.

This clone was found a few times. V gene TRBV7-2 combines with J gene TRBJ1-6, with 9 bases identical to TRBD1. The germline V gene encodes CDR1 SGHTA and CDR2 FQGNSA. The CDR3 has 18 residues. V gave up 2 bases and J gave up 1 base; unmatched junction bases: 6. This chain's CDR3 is CASSLRTGGTSYNSPLHF. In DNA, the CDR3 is TGTGCCAGCAGCTTAAGAACAGGGGGCACGTCCTATAATTCACCCCTCCACTTT.

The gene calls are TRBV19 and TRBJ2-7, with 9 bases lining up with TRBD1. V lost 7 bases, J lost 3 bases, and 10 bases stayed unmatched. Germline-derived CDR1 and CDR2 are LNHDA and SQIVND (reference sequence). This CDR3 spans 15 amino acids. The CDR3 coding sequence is TGTGCCAGTAATTCCCCGGGACAGGGATTCTACGAGCAGTACTTC. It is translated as CASNSPGQGFYEQYF.

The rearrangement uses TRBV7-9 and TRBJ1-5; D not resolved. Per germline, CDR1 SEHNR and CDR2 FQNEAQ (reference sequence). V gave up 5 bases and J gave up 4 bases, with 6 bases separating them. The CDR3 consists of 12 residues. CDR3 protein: CASSQLNQPQHF. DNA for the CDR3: TGTGCCAGCAGCCAACTAAATCAGCCCCAGCATTTT.

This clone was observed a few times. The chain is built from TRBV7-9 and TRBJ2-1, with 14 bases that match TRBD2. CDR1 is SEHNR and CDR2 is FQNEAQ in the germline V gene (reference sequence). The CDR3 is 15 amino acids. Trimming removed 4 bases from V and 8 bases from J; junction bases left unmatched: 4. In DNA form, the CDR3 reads TGTGCCAGCAGCTCCTTGACTAGCGGGAGGGATGAGCAGTTCTTC. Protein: CASSSLTSGRDEQFF. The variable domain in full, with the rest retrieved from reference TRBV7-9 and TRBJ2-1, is DTGVSQNPRHKITKRGQNVTFRCDPISEHNRLYWYRQTLGQGPEFLTYFQNEAQLEKSRLLSDRFSAERPKGSFSTLEIQRTEQGDSAMYLCASSSLTSGRDEQFFGPGTRLTVL.

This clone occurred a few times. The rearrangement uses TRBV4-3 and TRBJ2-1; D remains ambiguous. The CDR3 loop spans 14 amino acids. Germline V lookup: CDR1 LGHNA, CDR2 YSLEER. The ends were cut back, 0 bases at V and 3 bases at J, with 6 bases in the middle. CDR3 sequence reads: CASSQDVVYNEQFF. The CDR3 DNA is TGCGCCAGCAGCCAAGATGTAGTCTACAATGAGCAGTTCTTC.

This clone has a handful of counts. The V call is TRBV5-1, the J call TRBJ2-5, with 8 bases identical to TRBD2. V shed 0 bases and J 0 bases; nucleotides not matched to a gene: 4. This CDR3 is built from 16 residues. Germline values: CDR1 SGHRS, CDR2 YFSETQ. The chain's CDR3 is CASSLEPAGDQETQYF. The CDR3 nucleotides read TGCGCCAGCAGCTTGGAGCCAGCGGGAGACCAAGAGACCCAGTACTTC.

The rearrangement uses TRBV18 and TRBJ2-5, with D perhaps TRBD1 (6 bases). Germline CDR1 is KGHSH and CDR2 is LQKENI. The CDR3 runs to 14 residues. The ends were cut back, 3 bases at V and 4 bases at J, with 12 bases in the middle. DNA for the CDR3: TGTGCCAGCTCACCCCCAGGGGTGGGAGAGACCCAGTACTTC. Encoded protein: CASSPPGVGETQYF.

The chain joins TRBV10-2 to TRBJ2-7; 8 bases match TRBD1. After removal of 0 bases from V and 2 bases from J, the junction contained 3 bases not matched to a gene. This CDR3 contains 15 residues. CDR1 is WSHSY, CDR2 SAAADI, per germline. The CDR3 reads CASSESRTGTYEQYF. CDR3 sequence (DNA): TGCGCCAGCAGTGAGTCTAGGACAGGGACCTACGAGCAGTACTTC.

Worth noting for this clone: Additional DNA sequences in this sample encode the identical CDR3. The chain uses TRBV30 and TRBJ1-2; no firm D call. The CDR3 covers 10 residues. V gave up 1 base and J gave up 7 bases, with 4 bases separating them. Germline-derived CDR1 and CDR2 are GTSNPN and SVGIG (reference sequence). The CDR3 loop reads CAWSAGGYTF. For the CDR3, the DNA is TGTGCCTGGAGTGCCGGTGGCTACACCTTC.

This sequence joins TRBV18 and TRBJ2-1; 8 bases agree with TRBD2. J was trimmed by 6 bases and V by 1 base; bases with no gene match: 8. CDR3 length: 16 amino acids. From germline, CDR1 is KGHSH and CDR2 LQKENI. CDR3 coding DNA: TGTGCCAGCTCACCACGGGGTCCGGGAGGGCCCAATGAGCAGTTCTTC. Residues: CASSPRGPGGPNEQFF. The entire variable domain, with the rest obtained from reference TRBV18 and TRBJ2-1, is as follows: NAGVMQNPRHLVRRRGQEARLRCSPMKGHSHVYWYRQLPEEGLKFMVYLQKENIIDESGMPKERFSAEFPKEGPSILRIQQVVRGDSAAYFCASSPRGPGGPNEQFFGPGTRLTVL.